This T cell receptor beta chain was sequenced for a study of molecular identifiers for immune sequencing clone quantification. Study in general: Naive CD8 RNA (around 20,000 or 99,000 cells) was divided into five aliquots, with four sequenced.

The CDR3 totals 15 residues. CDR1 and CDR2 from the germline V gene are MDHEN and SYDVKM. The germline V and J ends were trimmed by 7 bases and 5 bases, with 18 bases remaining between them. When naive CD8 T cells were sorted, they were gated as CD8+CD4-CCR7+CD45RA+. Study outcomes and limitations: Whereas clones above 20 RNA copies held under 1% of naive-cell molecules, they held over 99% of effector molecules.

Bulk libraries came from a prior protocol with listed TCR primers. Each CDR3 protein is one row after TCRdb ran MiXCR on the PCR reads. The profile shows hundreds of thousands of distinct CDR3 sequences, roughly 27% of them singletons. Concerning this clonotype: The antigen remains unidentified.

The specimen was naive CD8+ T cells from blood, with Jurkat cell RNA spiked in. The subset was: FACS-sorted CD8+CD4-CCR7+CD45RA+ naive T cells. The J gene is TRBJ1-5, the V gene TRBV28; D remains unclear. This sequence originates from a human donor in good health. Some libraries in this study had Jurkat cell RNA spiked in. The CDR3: CASTFFGGLDQPQHF. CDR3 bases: TGTGCCAGCACGTTTTTTGGAGGGCTCGATCAGCCCCAGCATTTT.